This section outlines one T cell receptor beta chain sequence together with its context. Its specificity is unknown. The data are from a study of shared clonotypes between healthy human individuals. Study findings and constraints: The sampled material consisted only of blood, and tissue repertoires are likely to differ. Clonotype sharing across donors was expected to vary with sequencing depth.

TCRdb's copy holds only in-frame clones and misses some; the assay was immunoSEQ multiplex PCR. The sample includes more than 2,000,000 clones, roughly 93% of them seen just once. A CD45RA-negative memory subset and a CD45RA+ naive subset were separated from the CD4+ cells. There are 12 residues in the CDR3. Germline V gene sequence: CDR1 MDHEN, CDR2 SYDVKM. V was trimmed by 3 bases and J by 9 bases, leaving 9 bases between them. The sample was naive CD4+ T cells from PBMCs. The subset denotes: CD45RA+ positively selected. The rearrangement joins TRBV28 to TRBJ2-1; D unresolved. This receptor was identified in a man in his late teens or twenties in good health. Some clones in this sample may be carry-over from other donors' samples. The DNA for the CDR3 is TGTGCCAGCAGTTTGCCTGAGAGTGAGCAGTTCTTC. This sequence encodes CASSLPESEQFF.